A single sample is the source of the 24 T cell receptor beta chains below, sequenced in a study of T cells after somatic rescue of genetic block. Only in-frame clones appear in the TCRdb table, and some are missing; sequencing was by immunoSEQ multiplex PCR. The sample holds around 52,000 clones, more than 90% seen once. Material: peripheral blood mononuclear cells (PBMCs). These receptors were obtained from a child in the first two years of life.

CDR3 protein: CAWSLWTGENSPLHF. DNA of the CDR3: TGTGCCTGGAGTCTGTGGACAGGGGAGAATTCACCCCTCCACTTT. This chain links TRBV30 with TRBJ1-6; 9 nucleotides match TRBD1. The CDR3 has 15 residues. V trimming: 2 bases; J trimming: 7 bases; junction bases outside the gene matches: 6. Per the germline V gene, CDR1 is GTSNPN and CDR2 is SVGIG (reference sequence).

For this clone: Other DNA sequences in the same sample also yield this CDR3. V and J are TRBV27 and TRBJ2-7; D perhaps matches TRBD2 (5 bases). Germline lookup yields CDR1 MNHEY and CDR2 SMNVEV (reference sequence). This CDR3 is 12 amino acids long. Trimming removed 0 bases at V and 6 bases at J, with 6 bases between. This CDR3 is CASSLSGGEQYF. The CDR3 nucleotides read TGTGCCAGCAGTTTATCCGGAGGCGAGCAGTACTTC.

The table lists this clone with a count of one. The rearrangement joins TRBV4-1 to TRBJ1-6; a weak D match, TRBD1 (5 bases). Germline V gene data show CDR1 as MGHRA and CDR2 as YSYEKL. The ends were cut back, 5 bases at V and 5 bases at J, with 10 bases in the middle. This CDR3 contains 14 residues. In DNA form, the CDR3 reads TGCGCCAGCAGCACCCGACAGAATAATTCACCCCTCCACTTT. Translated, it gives CASSTRQNNSPLHF.

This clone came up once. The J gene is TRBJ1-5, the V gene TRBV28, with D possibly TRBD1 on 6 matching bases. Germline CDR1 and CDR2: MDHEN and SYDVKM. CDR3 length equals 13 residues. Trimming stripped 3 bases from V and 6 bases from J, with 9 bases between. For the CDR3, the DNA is TGTGCCAGCAGTTTGGGGGGCAGTCAGCCCCAGCATTTT. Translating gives CASSLGGSQPQHF.

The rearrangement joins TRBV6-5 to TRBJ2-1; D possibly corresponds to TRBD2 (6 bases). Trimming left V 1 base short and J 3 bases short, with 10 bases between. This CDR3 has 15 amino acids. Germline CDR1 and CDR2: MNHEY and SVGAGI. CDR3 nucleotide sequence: TGTGCCAGCAGTTACTTGGCGGGACTCTACAATGAGCAGTTCTTC. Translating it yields CASSYLAGLYNEQFF.

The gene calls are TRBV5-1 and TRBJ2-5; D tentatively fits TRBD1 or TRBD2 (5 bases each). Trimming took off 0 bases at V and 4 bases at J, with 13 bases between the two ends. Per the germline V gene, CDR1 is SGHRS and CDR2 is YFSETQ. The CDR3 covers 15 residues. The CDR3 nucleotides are TGCGCCAGCAGCTTGGCCGAGGGGCTCGGAGAGACCCAGTACTTC. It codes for CASSLAEGLGETQYF. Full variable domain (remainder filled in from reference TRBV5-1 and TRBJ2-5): KAGVTQTPRYLIKTRGQQVTLSCSPISGHRSVSWYQQTPGQGLQFLFEYFSETQRNKGNFPGRFSGRQFSNSRSEMNVSTLELGDSALYLCASSLAEGLGETQYFGPGTRLLVL.

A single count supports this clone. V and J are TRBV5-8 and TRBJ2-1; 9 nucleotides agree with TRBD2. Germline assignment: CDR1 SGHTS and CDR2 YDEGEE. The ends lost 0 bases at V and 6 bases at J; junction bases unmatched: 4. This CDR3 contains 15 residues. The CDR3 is CASSLARGRGNEQFF. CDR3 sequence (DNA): TGTGCCAGCAGCTTGGCCCGCGGGAGGGGCAATGAGCAGTTCTTC.

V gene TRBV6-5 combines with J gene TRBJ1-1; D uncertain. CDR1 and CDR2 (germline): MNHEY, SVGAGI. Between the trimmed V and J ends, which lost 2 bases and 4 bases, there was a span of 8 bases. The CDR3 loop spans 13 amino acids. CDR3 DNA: TGTGCCAGCAGTTACCCCCCAGGCACTGAAGCTTTCTTT. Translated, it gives CASSYPPGTEAFF.

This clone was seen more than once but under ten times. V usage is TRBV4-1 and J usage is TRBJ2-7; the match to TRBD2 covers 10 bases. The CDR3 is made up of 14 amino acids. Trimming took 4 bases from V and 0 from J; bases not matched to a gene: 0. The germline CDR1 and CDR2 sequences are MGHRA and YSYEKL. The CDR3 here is CASSRLAGSYEQYF. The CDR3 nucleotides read TGCGCCAGCAGCCGACTAGCGGGCTCCTACGAGCAGTACTTC.

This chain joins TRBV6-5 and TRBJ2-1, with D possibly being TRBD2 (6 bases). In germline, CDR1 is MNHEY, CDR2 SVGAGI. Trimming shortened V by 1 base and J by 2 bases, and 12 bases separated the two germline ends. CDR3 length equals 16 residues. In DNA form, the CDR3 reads TGTGCCAGCAGTTACTTCGGCGGGATGACCTACAATGAGCAGTTCTTC. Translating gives CASSYFGGMTYNEQFF.

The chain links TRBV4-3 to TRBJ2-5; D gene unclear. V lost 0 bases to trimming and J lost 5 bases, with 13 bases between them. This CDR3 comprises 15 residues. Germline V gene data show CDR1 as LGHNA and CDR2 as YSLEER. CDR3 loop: CASSQDLTLGETQYF. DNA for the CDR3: TGCGCCAGCAGCCAAGATTTGACGCTGGGCGAGACCCAGTACTTC.

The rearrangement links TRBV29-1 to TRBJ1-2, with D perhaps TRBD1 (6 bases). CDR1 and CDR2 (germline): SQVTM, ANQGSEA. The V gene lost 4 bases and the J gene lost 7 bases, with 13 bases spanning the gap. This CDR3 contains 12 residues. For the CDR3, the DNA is TGCAGCGTTGTAAACAGGGAAAGTGGCTACACCTTC. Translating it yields CSVVNRESGYTF.

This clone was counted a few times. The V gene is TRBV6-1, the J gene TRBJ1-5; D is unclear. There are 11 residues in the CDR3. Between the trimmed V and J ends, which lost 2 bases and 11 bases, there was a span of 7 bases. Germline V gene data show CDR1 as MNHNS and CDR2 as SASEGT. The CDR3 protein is CASSENGAQHF. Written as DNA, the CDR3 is TGTGCCAGCAGTGAAAACGGGGCCCAGCATTTT.

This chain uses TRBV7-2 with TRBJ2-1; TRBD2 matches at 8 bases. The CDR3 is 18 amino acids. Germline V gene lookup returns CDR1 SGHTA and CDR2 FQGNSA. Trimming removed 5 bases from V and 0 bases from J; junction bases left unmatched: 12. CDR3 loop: CASSPRGAGATSYNEQFF. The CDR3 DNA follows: TGTGCCAGCAGCCCGAGGGGAGCGGGGGCTACCTCCTACAATGAGCAGTTCTTC.

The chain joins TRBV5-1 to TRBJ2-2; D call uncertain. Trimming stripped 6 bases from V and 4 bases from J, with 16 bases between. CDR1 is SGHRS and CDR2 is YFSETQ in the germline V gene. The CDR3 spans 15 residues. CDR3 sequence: CASTSDPRSTGELFF. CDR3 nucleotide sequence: TGCGCCAGCACCTCGGACCCCCGGAGCACCGGGGAGCTGTTTTTT.

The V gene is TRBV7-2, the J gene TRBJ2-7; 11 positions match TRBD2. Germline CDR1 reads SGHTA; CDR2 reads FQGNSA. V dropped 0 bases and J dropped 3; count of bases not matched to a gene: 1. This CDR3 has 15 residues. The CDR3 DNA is TGTGCCAGCAGCTTAGCAGGGACTAGCGGCTACGAGCAGTACTTC. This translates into CASSLAGTSGYEQYF.

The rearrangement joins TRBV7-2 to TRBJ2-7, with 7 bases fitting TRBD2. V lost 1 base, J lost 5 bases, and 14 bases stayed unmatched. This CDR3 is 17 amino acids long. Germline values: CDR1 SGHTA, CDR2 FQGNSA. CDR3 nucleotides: TGTGCCAGCAGCTTAGATTGGATCGGGGGAGGGAAGCACGAGCAGTACTTC. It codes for CASSLDWIGGGKHEQYF.

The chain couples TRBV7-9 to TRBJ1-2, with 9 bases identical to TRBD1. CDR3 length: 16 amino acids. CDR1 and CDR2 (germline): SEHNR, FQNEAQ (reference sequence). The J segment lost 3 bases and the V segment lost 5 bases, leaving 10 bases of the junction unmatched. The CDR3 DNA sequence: TGTGCCAGCAGCGATAACAGGGGGCAAGAATACTATGGCTACACCTTC. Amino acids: CASSDNRGQEYYGYTF.

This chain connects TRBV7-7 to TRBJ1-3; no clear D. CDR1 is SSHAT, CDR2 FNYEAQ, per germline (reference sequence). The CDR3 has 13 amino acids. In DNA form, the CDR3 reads TGTGCTAGCCGGCCGTTGGACGGAAACACCATATATTTT. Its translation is CASRPLDGNTIYF.

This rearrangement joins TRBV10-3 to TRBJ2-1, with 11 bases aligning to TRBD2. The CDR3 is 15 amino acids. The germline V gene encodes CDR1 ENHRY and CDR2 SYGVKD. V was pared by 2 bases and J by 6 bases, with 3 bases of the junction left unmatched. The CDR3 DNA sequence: TGTGCCATCAGTGAGATAGCGGGAGGGCCCAATGAGCAGTTCTTC. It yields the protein CAISEIAGGPNEQFF.

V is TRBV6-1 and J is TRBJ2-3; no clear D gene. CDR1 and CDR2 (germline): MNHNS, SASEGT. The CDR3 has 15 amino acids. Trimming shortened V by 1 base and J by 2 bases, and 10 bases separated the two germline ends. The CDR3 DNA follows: TGTGCCAGCAGTGAAGGACCATACATCACAGATACGCAGTATTTT. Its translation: CASSEGPYITDTQYF.

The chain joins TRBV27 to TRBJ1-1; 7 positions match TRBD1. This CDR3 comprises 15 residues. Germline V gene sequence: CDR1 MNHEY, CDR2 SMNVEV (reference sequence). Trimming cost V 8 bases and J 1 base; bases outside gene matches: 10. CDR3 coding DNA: TGTGCCAGCGGACCTGGGACAGACTCGAACACTGAAGCTTTCTTT. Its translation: CASGPGTDSNTEAFF.

The CDR3 nucleotides are TGTGCCAGCAGAACCGGACTAGCGGGAGGATTATTCACAGATACGCAGTATTTT. This translates into CASRTGLAGGLFTDTQYF. The chain employs TRBV27 and TRBJ2-3; 14 bases are shared with TRBD2. J gave up 2 bases and V 6 bases, and 10 bases lay outside the gene matches. Per germline, CDR1 MNHEY and CDR2 SMNVEV (reference sequence). The CDR3 spans 18 residues.

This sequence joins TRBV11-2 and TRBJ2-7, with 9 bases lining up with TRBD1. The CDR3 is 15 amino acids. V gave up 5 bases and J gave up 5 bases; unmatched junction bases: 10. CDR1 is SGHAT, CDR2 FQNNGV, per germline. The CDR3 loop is CASSARTGEYDEQYF. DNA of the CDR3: TGTGCCAGCAGCGCCCGGACAGGGGAGTACGACGAGCAGTACTTC.